This paragraph covers one TCR beta chain sequence. Time point: blood at routine non-recurrence follow-up after resection. The data are from a study of spatial heterogeneity in lung cancer. Germline-derived CDR1 and CDR2 are MDHEN and SYDVKM. CDR3 length: 16 residues. J was trimmed by 3 bases and V by 4 bases; bases with no gene match: 7. The library protocol tagged each TCR cDNA with a unique molecular identifier. TCRdb re-called the 5' RACE reads with MiXCR, one entry per CDR3 protein. The sample consists of 8,500 to 14,000 distinct CDR3 sequences, over 9.5% of them appearing once. The J gene is TRBJ2-2, the V gene TRBV28, with TRBD1 identical over 8 bases. The sequence derives from a female donor with early-stage non-small cell lung cancer. This material consisted of PBMCs, taken at follow-up. CDR3 bases: TGTGCCAGCAGTTCTAGGAACAGGGGGTACACCGGGGAGCTGTTTTTT. Encoded protein: CASSSRNRGYTGELFF.